The 5 T cell receptor beta chains given below trace back to one sample, sequenced in a study of PD-1 blockade in classical Hodgkin lymphoma. Assay used: immunoSEQ multiplex PCR; TCRdb lists only in-frame clones, some missing. The data hold some 28,000 clones, with roughly 82% observed a single time. This sample's time point: cycle 4 day 1 (C4D1), after more than five weeks of nivolumab. There was relapse after autologous stem cell transplantation in every patient, and there was variation in brentuximab vedotin exposure. This specimen was peripheral blood mononuclear cells (PBMCs), taken before the fourth cycle of nivolumab. These receptors were taken from a human donor with classical Hodgkin lymphoma.

This sequence joins TRBV6-5 and TRBJ2-5; 7 nucleotides match TRBD1. V dropped 4 bases and J dropped 2; count of bases not matched to a gene: 4. Germline V lookup: CDR1 MNHEY, CDR2 SVGAGI. There are 14 residues in the CDR3. This chain's CDR3 is CASSSPDRQETQYF. The CDR3 DNA is TGTGCCAGCAGTTCCCCGGACAGGCAAGAGACCCAGTACTTC.

The chain employs TRBV6-1 and TRBJ2-5; 10 positions agree with TRBD1. CDR1 is MNHNS, CDR2 SASEGT, per germline. The CDR3 has 15 amino acids. Germline trimming cut 6 bases from V and 7 bases from J; bases unmatched to any gene: 11. CDR3 region: CASRRGQGPTGTQYF. CDR3 DNA sequence: TGTGCCAGCAGACGGGGACAGGGGCCTACAGGGACCCAGTACTTC.

The V and J genes are TRBV4-2 and TRBJ1-5; 8 bases are shared with TRBD1. V lost 0 bases to trimming and J lost 5 bases; unmatched junction nucleotides: 24. The length of the CDR3 is 22 residues. Germline lookup yields CDR1 LGHNA and CDR2 YNFKEQ. This chain's CDR3 is CASSQDHGPRGTGTGPYQPQHF. CDR3 nucleotide sequence: TGTGCCAGCAGCCAAGACCACGGGCCGAGGGGTACCGGGACAGGACCATATCAGCCCCAGCATTTT.

The J gene is TRBJ1-6, the V gene TRBV9, with 7 bases identical to TRBD1. Germline CDR1 reads SGDLS; CDR2 reads YYNGEE. V gave up 0 bases and J gave up 7 bases; unmatched junction bases: 4. This CDR3 spans 15 amino acids. CDR3 sequence (DNA): TGTGCCAGCAGCGTAGGGGACAGACCAAATTCACCCCTCCACTTT. The encoded protein is CASSVGDRPNSPLHF.

The chain recombines TRBV27 with TRBJ1-1; 7 bases match TRBD1. CDR1 is MNHEY, CDR2 SMNVEV, per germline (reference sequence). The ends lost 0 bases at V and 4 bases at J; junction bases unmatched: 5. This CDR3 is built from 15 residues. The DNA of the CDR3 is TGTGCCAGCAGTTTATCTGTTTGGGACAGCACTGAAGCTTTCTTT. This gives the protein CASSLSVWDSTEAFF.